These 29 T cell receptor beta chains were sequenced from one sample in a study of blood T cell repertoires in COVID-19. Measured with immunoSEQ multiplex PCR; TCRdb has only the in-frame clones, and not every one. Of roughly 88,000 clones listed, under 95% were seen once; the top ten hold 3.9%. Material: peripheral blood. The receptors were gathered from a woman in her forties or fifties in a cohort sampled during active COVID-19.

On this clone: Distinct nucleotide sequences in the sample also encode this CDR3. The chain combines TRBV7-9 with TRBJ2-3, with D maybe TRBD2 (6 bases). The germline V gene encodes CDR1 SEHNR and CDR2 FQNEAQ (reference sequence). This CDR3 comprises 15 residues. Trimming stripped 1 base from V and 0 bases from J, with 8 bases between. CDR3 protein: CASSLVSGSTDTQYF. In DNA, the CDR3 is TGTGCCAGCAGCTTAGTTAGCGGAAGCACAGATACGCAGTATTTT.

The genes are TRBV27 and TRBJ2-1; the match to TRBD2 covers 7 bases. This CDR3 has 15 amino acids. Trimming took 6 bases from V and 10 from J; bases not matched to a gene: 15. Per the germline V gene, CDR1 is MNHEY and CDR2 is SMNVEV (reference sequence). CDR3 in amino acids: CASRRAGVSGWEQFF. The CDR3 DNA reads TGTGCCAGCAGACGTGCGGGGGTCTCCGGTTGGGAGCAGTTCTTC.

The chain joins TRBV6-2 or TRBV6-3 to TRBJ2-1; 8 bases fit TRBD2. V lost 0 bases, J lost 4 bases, and 8 bases stayed unmatched. There are 17 residues in the CDR3. CDR1 is MNHEY, CDR2 SVGEGT, per germline. This chain's CDR3 is CASSYSPAVAGYNEQFF. The CDR3 DNA is TGTGCCAGCAGTTACTCTCCGGCGGTAGCGGGATACAATGAGCAGTTCTTC.

The rearrangement joins TRBV27 to TRBJ2-7; TRBD1 might be the D (5 bases). The CDR3 is made up of 15 amino acids. CDR1 and CDR2 (germline): MNHEY, SMNVEV (reference sequence). The V and J ends lost 2 bases and 3 bases respectively, with 14 bases between them. The CDR3 DNA reads as TGTGCCAGCAGTTTAGGGCAGGGATGGGACTACGAGCAGTACTTC. Its translation is CASSLGQGWDYEQYF.

This clone was counted between two and nine times. The CDR3: CASSESGSGELFF. CDR3 in DNA: TGTGCCAGCAGTGAATCCGGGTCCGGGGAGCTGTTTTTT. The genes are TRBV25-1 and TRBJ2-2; D uncertain. V gave up 1 base and J gave up 6 bases, with 6 bases separating them. The germline gives CDR1 MGHDK, CDR2 SYGVNS. This CDR3 contains 13 residues.

The CDR3 spells CASRDNHYGYTF. The CDR3 nucleotides read TGTGCCAGCCGGGACAACCACTATGGCTACACCTTC. The rearrangement links TRBV12-3 or TRBV12-4 to TRBJ1-2; maybe TRBD1 (6 bases). V was cut by 8 bases and J by 3 bases, with 10 bases left in between. The CDR3 covers 12 residues.

V and J are TRBV5-5 and TRBJ2-3, with TRBD1 matching 12 bases. In germline, CDR1 is SGHKS, CDR2 YYEKEE (reference sequence). CDR3 size: 16 residues. The V segment lost 2 bases and the J segment 5 bases; nucleotides outside the gene matches: 6. The CDR3 DNA is TGTGCCAGCAGCTTCCGGGACAGGGGGCAAATAGATACGCAGTATTTT. This encodes CASSFRDRGQIDTQYF.

CDR3 nucleotide sequence: TGTGCCAGCCGGGCTAGCGGGAGGCGTGGAGATACGCAGTATTTT. This encodes CASRASGRRGDTQYF. This chain links TRBV6-5 with TRBJ2-3; 11 bases fit TRBD2. The CDR3 length is 15 residues. V dropped 8 bases and J dropped 5; count of bases not matched to a gene: 9. Germline V gives CDR1 MNHEY, CDR2 SVGAGI.

This clone occurred once. The rearrangement uses TRBV12-3 or TRBV12-4 and TRBJ1-5, with D uncertain. The CDR3 is 13 residues long. The V gene lost 6 bases and the J gene lost 4 bases, with 10 bases spanning the gap. The CDR3 protein is CASSPRSNQPQHF. CDR3 nucleotides: TGTGCCAGCAGCCCGAGGTCGAATCAGCCCCAGCATTTT.

The chain carries TRBV5-1 and TRBJ2-2; D perhaps matches TRBD1 (5 bases). Deletions cut 1 base from V and 1 base from J, with 8 bases between. The V gene's germline CDR1 is SGHRS and CDR2 YFSETQ. The CDR3 runs 15 residues. CDR3 bases: TGCGCCAGCAGCTTGACAGGCCAGAACACCGGGGAGCTGTTTTTT. Residues: CASSLTGQNTGELFF.

The rearrangement joins TRBV3-1 (or the pseudogene TRBV3-2) to TRBJ2-2; 9 bases agree with TRBD2. This CDR3 is 18 amino acids long. V shed 4 bases and J 7 bases; nucleotides not matched to a gene: 16. Germline values: CDR1 LGHDT, CDR2 YNNKEL (reference sequence). The CDR3 loop is CASSPLHPSGIINGELFF. Written as DNA, the CDR3 is TGTGCCAGCAGCCCACTCCACCCTAGCGGGATTATTAACGGGGAGCTGTTTTTT.

The J gene is TRBJ1-2, the V gene TRBV19; TRBD1 is a possible D gene (6 bases). The CDR3 sequence is 12 residues long. Germline-derived CDR1 and CDR2 are LNHDA and SQIVND (reference sequence). Trimming took off 5 bases at V and 8 bases at J, with 12 bases between the two ends. This CDR3 is CASSPGEVGYTF. In DNA, the CDR3 is TGTGCCAGTAGTCCAGGGGAAGTGGGCTACACCTTC.

V and J are TRBV19 and TRBJ1-1; 9 bases fit TRBD1. V was pared by 7 bases and J by 3 bases, with 9 bases of the junction left unmatched. This CDR3 is built from 15 residues. Germline CDR1 is LNHDA and CDR2 is SQIVND (reference sequence). In nucleotides, the CDR3 is TGTGCCAGTACCCCCGGGACAGGGTTTGACACTGAAGCTTTCTTT. It yields the protein CASTPGTGFDTEAFF.

This chain uses TRBV19 with TRBJ2-7, with TRBD1 as a possible D gene (6 bases). This CDR3 has 15 residues. Germline V gene lookup returns CDR1 LNHDA and CDR2 SQIVND (reference sequence). V lost 1 base to trimming and J lost 2 bases, with 12 bases between them. The CDR3 here is CASSIVAGAPYEQYF. CDR3 nucleotide sequence: TGTGCCAGTAGTATAGTGGCAGGGGCCCCCTACGAGCAGTACTTC.

This clone has more than one count but fewer than ten. CDR3 amino acids: CASSLVGVTGELFF. For the CDR3, the DNA is TGTGCCAGCAGCTTAGTAGGAGTCACCGGGGAGCTGTTTTTT. This chain links TRBV11-3 with TRBJ2-2; D is uncertain. This CDR3 is built from 14 residues. Germline lookup yields CDR1 SGHNT and CDR2 YENEEA. V gave up 1 base and J gave up 4 bases, with 7 bases separating them.

This chain joins TRBV6-5 and TRBJ1-1, with D possibly TRBD1 on 6 matching bases. Trimming took 6 bases from V and 4 from J, leaving 18 bases between them. The length of the CDR3 is 15 residues. Germline values: CDR1 MNHEY, CDR2 SVGAGI. This CDR3 is CASRNREDSPTEAFF. DNA of the CDR3: TGTGCCAGCAGAAATCGGGAGGACAGCCCCACTGAAGCTTTCTTT.

This chain links TRBV11-3 with TRBJ1-2, with 8 bases fitting TRBD1. Germline trimming cut 0 bases from V and 8 bases from J; bases unmatched to any gene: 8. The CDR3 runs to 15 residues. The germline V gene encodes CDR1 SGHNT and CDR2 YENEEA. CDR3 coding DNA: TGTGCCAGCAGCTTAGAAGGCGGGACAGGAGGAGGCTACACCTTC. Protein sequence: CASSLEGGTGGGYTF.

The gene calls are TRBV6-5 and TRBJ1-1; D ambiguous. From germline, CDR1 is MNHEY and CDR2 SVGAGI. The CDR3 is 14 residues long. Trimming took off 6 bases at V and 3 bases at J, with 14 bases between the two ends. The CDR3 DNA reads TGTGCCAGCAGGGCCGGAGGGCGGGACACTGAAGCTTTCTTT. Translated, it gives CASRAGGRDTEAFF.

The V call is TRBV29-1, the J call TRBJ2-5, with 9 bases aligning to TRBD2. Per the germline V gene, CDR1 is SQVTM and CDR2 is ANQGSEA. The V gene end was trimmed by 0 bases and the J gene end by 4 bases; junction bases not matched to a gene: 3. The CDR3 has 14 amino acids. CDR3 region: CSVEDSGGGETQYF. The CDR3 region has the DNA TGCAGCGTTGAAGATAGCGGGGGTGGAGAGACCCAGTACTTC.

The CDR3 bases are TGTGCCAGCGGGCTAGCGGGAGCGGCCGAGCAGTACTTC. Translated: CASGLAGAAEQYF. This rearrangement joins TRBV7-9 to TRBJ2-7; TRBD2 matches at 10 bases. V was clipped by 8 bases and J by 6 bases; unmatched bases: 7. Germline lookup yields CDR1 SEHNR and CDR2 FQNEAQ (reference sequence). The CDR3 is made up of 13 amino acids.

With regard to this clone: Other DNA sequences in the same sample also yield this CDR3. This chain links TRBV5-4 with TRBJ1-2; 11 bases are shared with TRBD1. Losses at the gene ends were 5 bases for V and 2 bases for J; bases not matched to a gene: 5. Germline V gives CDR1 SGHNT, CDR2 YYREEE (reference sequence). The CDR3 spans 15 residues. The CDR3 protein is CASRQGQGANYGYTF. CDR3 sequence (DNA): TGTGCCAGCAGACAAGGACAGGGGGCGAACTATGGCTACACCTTC.

The V and J genes are TRBV20-1 and TRBJ1-2; a possible D gene is TRBD1 (5 bases). Germline V gene lookup returns CDR1 DFQATT and CDR2 SNEGSKA (reference sequence). The CDR3 is made up of 13 amino acids. V shed 3 bases and J shed 8 bases, with 16 bases lying between them. CDR3 loop: CSASVQGRGGYTF. In nucleotides, the CDR3 is TGCAGTGCTAGTGTTCAGGGAAGAGGAGGCTACACCTTC.

This clone was observed a few times. This chain uses TRBV2 with TRBJ2-5, with 15 bases identical to TRBD2. This CDR3 is built from 17 residues. V trimming: 5 bases; J trimming: 2 bases; junction bases outside the gene matches: 6. Germline-derived CDR1 and CDR2 are SNHLY and FYNNEI. In nucleotides, the CDR3 is TGTGCCAGCAGTCCCCGGGGACTAGCGGGGGGACAAGAGACCCAGTACTTC. Amino acid sequence: CASSPRGLAGGQETQYF.

CDR3 region: CASSHQGNILANYGYTF. CDR3 sequence (DNA): TGTGCCAGCAGCCACCAGGGGAACATCCTAGCTAACTATGGCTACACCTTC. The V gene is TRBV5-4, the J gene TRBJ1-2, with D possibly TRBD1 on 6 matching bases. Germline values: CDR1 SGHNT, CDR2 YYREEE (reference sequence). This CDR3 is built from 17 residues. Trimming removed 4 bases at V and 0 bases at J, with 19 bases between.

CDR3 bases: TGTGCCAGCAGTCAAACTTCTGCAATGGGACTAGCGGGTCACAATGAGCAGTTCTTC. Translating gives CASSQTSAMGLAGHNEQFF. The chain recombines TRBV7-8 with TRBJ2-1, with 12 bases lining up with TRBD2. Unmatched junction bases numbered 17, after V lost 6 bases and J lost 5 bases. CDR1 is SGHVS and CDR2 is FQNEAQ in the germline V gene. The CDR3 consists of 19 residues. Supplemented by reference TRBV7-8 and TRBJ2-1, the full variable domain reads GAGVSQSPRYKVAKRGQDVALRCDPISGHVSLFWYQQALGQGPEFLTYFQNEAQLDKSGLPSDRFFAERPEGSVSTLKIQRTQQEDSAVYLCASSQTSAMGLAGHNEQFFGPGTRLTVL.

The V and J genes are TRBV7-9 and TRBJ1-6; TRBD1 is a possible D gene (5 bases). The germline V and J ends were trimmed by 0 bases and 7 bases, with 13 bases remaining between them. This CDR3 region has 16 residues. Germline CDR1 reads SEHNR; CDR2 reads FQNEAQ (reference sequence). The CDR3 DNA follows: TGTGCCAGCAGCTTAGCGGCAGGGCGCGCGAATTCACCCCTCCACTTT. This codes for CASSLAAGRANSPLHF.

V is TRBV7-3 and J is TRBJ2-3; 8 nucleotides line up with TRBD2. In germline, CDR1 is SGHTA, CDR2 FQGTGA. V was clipped by 5 bases and J by 5 bases; unmatched bases: 6. CDR3 length equals 14 residues. The CDR3 sequence: CASSASGPLDTQYF. DNA for the CDR3: TGTGCCAGCAGCGCTAGCGGGCCTTTAGATACGCAGTATTTT.

The chain carries TRBV7-9 and TRBJ2-6; D perhaps matches TRBD1 (6 bases). V lost 7 bases and J lost 4, with 14 bases in between. Germline V gene data show CDR1 as SEHNR and CDR2 as FQNEAQ (reference sequence). The CDR3 sequence is 15 residues long. CDR3 sequence reads: CASTIRQAGANVLTF. The CDR3, as DNA: TGTGCCAGCACCATTCGACAGGCCGGGGCCAACGTCCTGACTTTC.

The V call is TRBV19, the J call TRBJ1-2, with 7 positions matching TRBD1. Germline assignment: CDR1 LNHDA and CDR2 SQIVND (reference sequence). The trim removed 4 bases at V and 8 bases at J, leaving 13 bases unmatched. The CDR3 is 15 residues long. CDR3 residues: CASSRSEGGAWGYTF. DNA for the CDR3: TGTGCCAGTAGTAGATCCGAAGGGGGCGCGTGGGGCTACACCTTC.